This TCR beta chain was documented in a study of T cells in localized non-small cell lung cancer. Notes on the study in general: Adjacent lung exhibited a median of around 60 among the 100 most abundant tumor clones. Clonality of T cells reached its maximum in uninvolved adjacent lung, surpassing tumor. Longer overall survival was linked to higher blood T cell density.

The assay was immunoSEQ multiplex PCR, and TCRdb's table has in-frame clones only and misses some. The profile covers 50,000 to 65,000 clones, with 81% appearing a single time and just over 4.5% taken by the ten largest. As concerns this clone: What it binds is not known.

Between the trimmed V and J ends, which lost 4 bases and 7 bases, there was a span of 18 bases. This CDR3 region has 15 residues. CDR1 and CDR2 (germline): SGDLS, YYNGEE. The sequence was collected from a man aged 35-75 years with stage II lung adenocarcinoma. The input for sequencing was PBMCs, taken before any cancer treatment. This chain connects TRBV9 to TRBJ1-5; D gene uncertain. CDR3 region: CASSLGPTGGQPQHF. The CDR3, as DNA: TGTGCCAGCAGCTTAGGGCCTACGGGAGGGCAGCCCCAGCATTTT.